Listed here is a single T cell receptor beta chain. The antigen this receptor binds is unknown. Qualities for individual bases were not recorded, and no much larger clone is one base off. TCR CDR3 regions were amplified from genomic DNA by multiplex PCR using the deep immunoSEQ assay. Extracted genomic DNA from each cell subset was spread evenly across all wells of several immunoSEQ 96-well plates, with each plate serving as a replicate. Each replicate PCR for unsorted PBMC received about 310 ng genomic DNA, equal to about 30,000 T cell genomes. Ten immunoSEQ deep assay plates were used to sequence the unsorted PBMC genomic DNA. Purified libraries were measured with a Qubit 3.0 fluorometer, size-checked on a Bioanalyzer 2100, and measured again with the KAPA Library Quantification kit. Every immunoSEQ 96-well plate was sequenced on a dedicated single-read 150-cycle Illumina NextSeq 550 flow cell. In the authors' own workflow: Because only junctional sequences without quality scores were contained in the immunoSEQ output, filtering matching that applied to full-length reads could not be performed. Sequences were annotated with PyIR, a Python wrapper for IgBLAST v1.9, and V/J genes and CDR3 were assigned using IMGT germline references. Reads with weak V/J assignments (E-value above 1e-6), missing CDR3, stop codons, out-of-frame junctions, or ambiguous translated residues were removed. V3J clonotypes were defined as sequences sharing an identical inferred V gene, J gene, and CDR3 amino acid sequence. Percentage overlap between repertoires was computed as shared unique clonotypes divided by the size of the smaller repertoire. RTK rarefaction, the Chao1 estimator, and Recon v2.1 estimates of unobserved clonotypes were used to assess repertoire richness. TCRdb obtained this table from immuneACCESS and retained in-frame rearrangements with V and J assigned. These tables miss some clones; where compared with another copy, unresolved V genes account for less than half of the shortfall, and the remainder is unexplained. Clone size and the V and J calls come from that table; the DNA yielded D and trimming. The sample table lists about 490,000 clones, roughly 80% of them with a count of one. About 12% of the sample is held by the ten biggest clonotypes.

The data belong to a study of shared clonotypes between healthy human individuals (TCRdb year 2020). Regarding the research as a whole: Three men and two women, aged 18 to 49 years, made up the cohort. The study deeply sequenced blood TCR repertoires of five healthy adults to estimate repertoire size and the extent of clonotype sharing between individuals. To increase sequencing depth and limit assay-specific biases, TCR repertoire library preparation and sequencing were carried out by different laboratories using diverse techniques. Per donor, leukapheresis produced somewhere between about 0.94 and 10 billion PBMCs.

Points the paper makes about the study in general: Sampling was restricted to blood, and TCR repertoires in tissue are likely to differ from TCR repertoires in blood. Pairwise subsampling led to the expectation that sequencing depth would affect the degree of clonotype sharing among donors. Because the study included only a small number of donors, the genetic and exposure-history diversity represented was limited.

The donors were healthy, HIV-negative adults with no recently reported acute infections or vaccinations. Every donor was a Caucasian adult residing in Nashville, Tennessee, USA. For unsorted samples, about 90 million PBMCs were counted, and genomic DNA was extracted using the QIAamp DNA Blood Mini kit. Blood was obtained by leukapheresis, after which PBMCs were separated by Ficoll-Histopaque density gradient centrifugation and cryopreserved in liquid nitrogen vapor phase. The sequenced sample consisted of PBMCs. The clonotype comes from a woman in her thirties or forties in good health. Some clones in this sample may be carry-over from other donors' samples.

Here the CDR3 is given as CSANGGTVQFF. The DNA reads TGCAGTGCTAATGGCGGGACCGTACAGTTCTTC. In this chain, TRBV20-1 is recombined with TRBJ2-1; TRBD2 is a possible D gene, resting on 6 matching bases. The CDR3 covers 11 residues, taking in both the cysteine and the phenylalanine. The sequence is cut down to CDR3 DNA, 33 bases in frame from base 1. CDR1 DFQATT and CDR2 SNEGSKA were looked up in the germline V gene (reference sequence). V loses 4 bases, J loses 13 bases, and the germline ends lie 14 bases apart.